This T cell receptor (beta chain) derives from a study of blood T cell repertoires in COVID-19. Germline values: CDR1 MDHEN, CDR2 SYDVKM. The CDR3 contains 15 residues. V was shortened by 2 bases and J by 3 bases, with 10 bases between the two germline ends. This clone was observed a few times. Measured with immunoSEQ multiplex PCR; TCRdb has only the in-frame clones, and not every one. Here the sample spans about 400,000 clones, roughly 87% being singletons. The genes are TRBV28 and TRBJ2-2, with a possible D match to TRBD1 (6 bases). The receptor was derived from a woman in her twenties or thirties who had recovered from COVID-19. Sequencing input: PBMCs or T cells enriched from blood (not recorded which). CDR3 loop: CASSLGQIDTGELFF. For the CDR3, the DNA is TGTGCCAGCAGTTTAGGACAGATAGACACCGGGGAGCTGTTTTTT.